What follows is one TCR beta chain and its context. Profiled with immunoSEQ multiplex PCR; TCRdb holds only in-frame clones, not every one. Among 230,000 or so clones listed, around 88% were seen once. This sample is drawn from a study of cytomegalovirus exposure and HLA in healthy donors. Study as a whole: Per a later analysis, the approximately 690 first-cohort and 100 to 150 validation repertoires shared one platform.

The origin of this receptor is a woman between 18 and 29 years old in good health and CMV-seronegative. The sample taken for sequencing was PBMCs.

This CDR3 is CAWGGLDSNQPQHF. The CDR3 DNA reads as TGTGCCTGGGGAGGGCTGGATAGCAATCAGCCCCAGCATTTT. J is TRBJ1-5 and V is TRBV30; no firm D call. Trimming took off 5 bases at V and 0 bases at J, with 11 bases between the two ends. The CDR3 runs 14 residues. Germline CDR1 and CDR2: GTSNPN and SVGIG (reference sequence).